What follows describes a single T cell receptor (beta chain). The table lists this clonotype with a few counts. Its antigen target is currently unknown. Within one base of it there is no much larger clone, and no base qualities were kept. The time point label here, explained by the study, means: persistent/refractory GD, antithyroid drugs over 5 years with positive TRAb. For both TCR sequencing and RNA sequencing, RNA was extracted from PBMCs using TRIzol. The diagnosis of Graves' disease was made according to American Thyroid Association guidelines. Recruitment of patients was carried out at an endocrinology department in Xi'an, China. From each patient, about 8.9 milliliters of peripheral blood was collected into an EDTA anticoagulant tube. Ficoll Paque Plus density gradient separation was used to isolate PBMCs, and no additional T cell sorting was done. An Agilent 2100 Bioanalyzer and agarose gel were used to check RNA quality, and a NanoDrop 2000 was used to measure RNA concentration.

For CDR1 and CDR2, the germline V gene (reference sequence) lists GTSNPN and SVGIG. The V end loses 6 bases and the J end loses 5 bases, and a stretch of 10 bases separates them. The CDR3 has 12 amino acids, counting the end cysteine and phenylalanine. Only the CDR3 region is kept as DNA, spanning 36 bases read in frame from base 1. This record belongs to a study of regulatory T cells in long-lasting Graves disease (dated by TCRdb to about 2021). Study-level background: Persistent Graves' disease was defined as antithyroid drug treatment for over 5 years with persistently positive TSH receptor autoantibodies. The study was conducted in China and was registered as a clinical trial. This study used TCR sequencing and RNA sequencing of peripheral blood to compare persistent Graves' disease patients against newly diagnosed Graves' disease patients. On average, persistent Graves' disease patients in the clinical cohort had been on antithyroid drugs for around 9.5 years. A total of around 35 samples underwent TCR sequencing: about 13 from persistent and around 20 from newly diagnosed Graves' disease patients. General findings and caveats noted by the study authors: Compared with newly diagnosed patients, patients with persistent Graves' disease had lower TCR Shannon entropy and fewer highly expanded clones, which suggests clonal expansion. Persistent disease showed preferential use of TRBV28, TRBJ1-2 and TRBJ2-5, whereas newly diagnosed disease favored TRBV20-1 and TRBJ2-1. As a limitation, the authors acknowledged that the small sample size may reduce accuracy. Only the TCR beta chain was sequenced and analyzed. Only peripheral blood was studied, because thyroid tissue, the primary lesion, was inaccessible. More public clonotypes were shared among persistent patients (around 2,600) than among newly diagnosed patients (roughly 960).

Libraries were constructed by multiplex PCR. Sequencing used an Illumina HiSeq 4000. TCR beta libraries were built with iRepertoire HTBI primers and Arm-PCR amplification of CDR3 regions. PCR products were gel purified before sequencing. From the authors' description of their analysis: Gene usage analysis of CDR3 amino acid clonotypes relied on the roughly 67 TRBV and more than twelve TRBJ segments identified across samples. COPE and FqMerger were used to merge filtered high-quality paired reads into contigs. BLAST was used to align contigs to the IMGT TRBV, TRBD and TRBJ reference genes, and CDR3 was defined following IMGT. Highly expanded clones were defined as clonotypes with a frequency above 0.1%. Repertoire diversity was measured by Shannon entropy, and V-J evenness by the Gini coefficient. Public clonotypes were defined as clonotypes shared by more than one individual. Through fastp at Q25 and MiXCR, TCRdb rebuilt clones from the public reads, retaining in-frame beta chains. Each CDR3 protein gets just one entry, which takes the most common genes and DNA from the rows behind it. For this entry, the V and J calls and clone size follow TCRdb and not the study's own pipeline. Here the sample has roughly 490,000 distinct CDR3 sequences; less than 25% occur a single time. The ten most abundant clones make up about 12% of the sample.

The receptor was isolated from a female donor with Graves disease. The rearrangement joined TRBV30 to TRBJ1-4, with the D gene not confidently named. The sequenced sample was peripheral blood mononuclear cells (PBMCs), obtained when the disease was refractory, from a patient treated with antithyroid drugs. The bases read TGTGCCTGCGGGCCACGCAATGAAAAACTGTTTTTT. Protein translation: CACGPRNEKLFF.